Reported below is one T cell receptor beta chain. Its antigen is not identified. These data are taken from a study of cytomegalovirus exposure and HLA in healthy donors. Overall study results and limits: When the data were analyzed later, several of the most significant clusters appeared to be linked to common viral pathogens. About 87% or about 30% of the time was how often most TCR beta V segments were productive, according to an earlier analysis. A later look showed TCR association rates differing by HLA locus, highest for DRB1 and lowest for HLA-C.

Germline V CDR1 and CDR2: LNHDA, SQIVND (reference sequence). V lost 2 bases and J lost 2, with 9 bases in between. The CDR3 loop spans 15 amino acids. Vbeta (60) and Jbeta (13) primers were used in the PCR. Generated by immunoSEQ multiplex PCR, the TCRdb table keeps only in-frame clones and is missing some. The table records 120,000 to 150,000 clones, 79% of them present only once. Sequencing used PBMCs. The sequence was obtained from a woman between 40 and 55 years old in good health and CMV-seropositive. The chain joins TRBV19 to TRBJ2-2, with D possibly matching TRBD2 (5 bases). CDR3 nucleotide sequence: TGTGCCAGTAGTATATCGGGGAGAAACACCGGGGAGCTGTTTTTT. Amino acids: CASSISGRNTGELFF.